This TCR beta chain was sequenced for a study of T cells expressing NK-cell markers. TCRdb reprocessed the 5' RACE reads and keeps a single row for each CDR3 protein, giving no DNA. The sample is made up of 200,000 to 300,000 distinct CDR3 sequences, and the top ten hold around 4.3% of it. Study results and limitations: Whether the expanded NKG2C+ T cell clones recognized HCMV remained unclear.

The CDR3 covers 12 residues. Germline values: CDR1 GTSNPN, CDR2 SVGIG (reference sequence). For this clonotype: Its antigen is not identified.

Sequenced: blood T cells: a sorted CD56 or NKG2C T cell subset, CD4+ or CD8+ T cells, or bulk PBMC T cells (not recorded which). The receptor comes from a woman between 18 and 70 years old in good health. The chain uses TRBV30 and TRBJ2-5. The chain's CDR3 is CAWSGWQETQYF.